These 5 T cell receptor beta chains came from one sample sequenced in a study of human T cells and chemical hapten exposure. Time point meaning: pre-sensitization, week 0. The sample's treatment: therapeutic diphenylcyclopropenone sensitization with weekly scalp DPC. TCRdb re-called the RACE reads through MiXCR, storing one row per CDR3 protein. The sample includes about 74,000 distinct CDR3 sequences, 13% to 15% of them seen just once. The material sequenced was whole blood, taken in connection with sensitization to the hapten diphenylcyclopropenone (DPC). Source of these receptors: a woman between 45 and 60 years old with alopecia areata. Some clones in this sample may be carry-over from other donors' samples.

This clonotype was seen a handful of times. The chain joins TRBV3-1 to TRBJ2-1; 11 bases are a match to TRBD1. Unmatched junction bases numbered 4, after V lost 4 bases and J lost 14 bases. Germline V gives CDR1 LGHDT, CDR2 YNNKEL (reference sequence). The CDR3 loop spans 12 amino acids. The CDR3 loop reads CASSLGQGGEFF. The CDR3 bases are TGTGCCAGCAGCCTGGGACAGGGGGGGGAGTTCTTC.

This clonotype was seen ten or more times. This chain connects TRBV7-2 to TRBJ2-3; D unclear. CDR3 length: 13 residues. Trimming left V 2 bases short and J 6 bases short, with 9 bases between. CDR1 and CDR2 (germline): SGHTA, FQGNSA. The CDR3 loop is CASSLSTGDTQYF. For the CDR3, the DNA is TGTGCCAGCAGCTTAAGTACCGGGGATACGCAGTATTTT.

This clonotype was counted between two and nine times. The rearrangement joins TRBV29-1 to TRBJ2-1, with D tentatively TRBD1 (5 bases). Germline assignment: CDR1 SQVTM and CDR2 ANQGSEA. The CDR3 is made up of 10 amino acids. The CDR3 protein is CATSRGEQFF. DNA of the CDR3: TGCGCTACCAGTAGGGGTGAGCAGTTCTTC.

Written as DNA, the CDR3 is TGTGCCAGCAGTTTGTCCAGGGCGAGCGAGCAGTACTTC. It is translated as CASSLSRASEQYF. J is TRBJ2-7 and V is TRBV28; TRBD1 is a possible D gene (5 bases). The CDR3 has 13 residues. Per germline, CDR1 MDHEN and CDR2 SYDVKM. Trimming shortened V by 3 bases and J by 6 bases, and 12 bases separated the two germline ends.

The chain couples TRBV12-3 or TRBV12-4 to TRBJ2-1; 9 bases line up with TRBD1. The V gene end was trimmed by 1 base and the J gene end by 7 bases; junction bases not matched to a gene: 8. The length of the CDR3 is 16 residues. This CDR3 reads CASSLGTGDPKNEQFF. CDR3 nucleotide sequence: TGTGCCAGCAGTTTAGGGACAGGGGACCCTAAGAATGAGCAGTTCTTC.